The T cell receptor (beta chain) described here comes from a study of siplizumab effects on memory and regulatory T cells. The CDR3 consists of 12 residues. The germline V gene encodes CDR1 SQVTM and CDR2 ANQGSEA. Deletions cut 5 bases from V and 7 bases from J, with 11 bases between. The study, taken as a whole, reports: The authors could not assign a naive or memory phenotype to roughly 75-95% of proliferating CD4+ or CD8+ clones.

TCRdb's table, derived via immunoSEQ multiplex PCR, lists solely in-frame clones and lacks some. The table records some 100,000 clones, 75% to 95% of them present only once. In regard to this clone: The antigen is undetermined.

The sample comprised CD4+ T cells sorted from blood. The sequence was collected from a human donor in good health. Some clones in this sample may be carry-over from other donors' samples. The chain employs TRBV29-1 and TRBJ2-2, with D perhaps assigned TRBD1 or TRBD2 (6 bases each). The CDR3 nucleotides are TGCAGCGTTTCGGGGGCCGGCGGGGAGCTGTTTTTT. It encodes CSVSGAGGELFF.